The clone carrying this T cell receptor beta chain was detected only a few times. Its target is unknown. This record belongs to a study of response to subunit inactivated influenza vaccine. General observations from the study: That few new T cells are recruited by each seasonal influenza vaccination was the authors' suggestion.

This CDR3 contains 17 residues. MiXCR, run by TCRdb on the RT-PCR reads, gives a single entry per CDR3 protein. Of approximately 530,000 distinct CDR3 sequences in the sample, roughly 13% were seen once. The TCR comes from a man aged 45-65 years who received an inactivated influenza vaccine. The sequencing here drew on PBMCs from blood, taken 35 to 45 days after vaccination. The gene calls are TRBV12-1 and TRBJ2-7; the table's TRBD1 call for D was not verified on the DNA. TRBV12-1 is a pseudogene locus. In nucleotides, the CDR3 is TGTGCCAGCAGCACCTCTCGGTGGGGGAGACCCTCCTACGAGCAGTACTTC. It is translated as CASSTSRWGRPSYEQYF.